Listed below are T cell receptor beta chains from one sample, sequenced in a study of shared clonotypes between healthy human individuals. Sequencing used immunoSEQ multiplex PCR; TCRdb keeps in-frame clones, though not all of them. The sample includes 500,000 to 700,000 clones, around 96% seen only once; the top ten take over 0.095%. Material: naive CD8+ T cells sorted from blood. Receptors were obtained from a woman in her twenties or thirties in good health. Each CDR3 is given with its conserved first and last residue. A D gene is named only where the DNA matches it firmly. Some rows mark clone size as missing; the rest say once, few, many or name a class of expanded clone.

.	TRBD1	TRBJ1-1	TRBV4-1	TGCGCCAGCAGCCATAGACAGGGGGTTAACACTGAAGCTTTCTTT	CASSHRQGVNTEAFF
.	.	TRBJ2-7	TRBV5-8	TGTGCCAGCAGCGAACCCTCCTGGTGGCGATCCTACGAGCAGTACTTC	CASSEPSWWRSYEQYF
.	.	TRBJ2-7	TRBV6-5	TGTGCCAGCAGTAGAGGACAGTGGCCGTCCTACGAGCAGTACTTC	CASSRGQWPSYEQYF
.	TRBD1	TRBJ2-1	TRBV5-6	TGTGCCAGCAGCCCGGGGACAGGGGTCAATGAGCAGTTCTTC	CASSPGTGVNEQFF
.	.	TRBJ2-1	TRBV5-1	TGCGCCAGCAGCTTGGAACCCGGGCTAGCGAACAATGAGCAGTTCTTC	CASSLEPGLANNEQFF
.	TRBD1	TRBJ1-6	TRBV6-5	TGTGCCAGCAGCCACGGACAGGGAAGGAATTCACCCCTCCACTTT	CASSHGQGRNSPLHF
.	.	TRBJ1-2	TRBV28	TGTGCCAGCAGTTTACGTAACTATGGCTACACCTTC	CASSLRNYGYTF
.	.	TRBJ1-1	TRBV13	TGTGCCACTGGACAGCGGGGCACTGAAGCTTTCTTT	CATGQRGTEAFF
.	TRBD2	TRBJ2-3	TRBV27	TGTGCCAGCAGTTCTCTGGGGGGGAAGGCAGATACGCAGTATTTT	CASSSLGGKADTQYF
.	.	TRBJ2-3	TRBV4-2	TGTGCCAGCAGCCAAGATTCTCTCACAGATACGCAGTATTTT	CASSQDSLTDTQYF
.	TRBD2	TRBJ2-1	TRBV4-1	TGCGCCAGCAGCCAAGAAATTAGCGGGAGCTCCTACAATGAGCAGTTCTTC	CASSQEISGSSYNEQFF
.	TRBD2	TRBJ2-5	TRBV27	TGTGCCAGCAGTTTATCATCACTAGCGGGAGGCAGAGAGACCCAGTACTTC	CASSLSSLAGGRETQYF
.	.	TRBJ2-7	TRBV5-6	TGTGCCAGCAGCCCGTTACCCGGGACCTTAGACTACGAGCAGTACTTC	CASSPLPGTLDYEQYF
.	TRBD2	TRBJ2-7	TRBV6-6	TGTGCCAGCAGTTACACTAGCGGGAGTTACGAGCAGTACTTC	CASSYTSGSYEQYF
.	TRBD2	TRBJ2-5	TRBV28	TGTGCCAGCAGTTTACCCAGCGGGAGTATCGAAGAGACCCAGTACTTC	CASSLPSGSIEETQYF
.	.	TRBJ1-4	TRBV2	TGTGCCAGCAGTGAAGCATCAGGGTTTGGTGAAAAACTGTTTTTT	CASSEASGFGEKLFF
.	.	TRBJ2-7	TRBV11-2	TGTGCCAGCAGCTTAGATGCCGCCGTAGGTTACGAGCAGTACTTC	CASSLDAAVGYEQYF
.	.	TRBJ1-1	TRBV9	TGTGCCAGCACCTCTGTTGGGGGCGGGTTTACGTTT	CASTSVGGGFTF
.	TRBD2	TRBJ2-2	TRBV28	TGTGCCAGCAGTCCGGGACTAGCGGGAGCCGGGGAGCTGTTTTTT	CASSPGLAGAGELFF
.	TRBD2	TRBJ2-7	TRBV27	TGTGCCAGCAGTTCCAATAACGGGAGGGCCTACGAGCAGTACTTC	CASSSNNGRAYEQYF
.	.	TRBJ2-2	TRBV7-6	TGTGCCAGCAGCTTGGGTTCTGGGGAGCTGTTTTTT	CASSLGSGELFF
.	TRBD1	TRBJ2-1	TRBV13	TGTGCCAGCAGCCGACGACAGGGGGTTGAGGGTGAGCAGTTCTTC	CASSRRQGVEGEQFF
.	.	TRBJ1-2	TRBV29-1	TGCAGCGTTGTATCGGGTCCTGGCTACACCTTC	CSVVSGPGYTF
.	.	TRBJ1-1	TRBV9	TGTGCCAGCAGCTCCCCGGGGGGCAACACTGAAGCTTTCTTT	CASSSPGGNTEAFF
.	.	TRBJ2-3	TRBV7-2	TGTGCCAGCAGCGCCGGACACCACTTTTTAGAAGATACGCAGTATTTT	CASSAGHHFLEDTQYF
.	TRBD2	TRBJ2-1	TRBV28	TGTGCCAGCAGTTTACCCGCCGGGACTAGCGGGATTGTGGATGAGCAGTTCTTC	CASSLPAGTSGIVDEQFF
.	.	TRBJ1-3	TRBV28	TGTGCCAGCAGTTTTTTGAAGGCGGGTGGAAACACCATATATTTT	CASSFLKAGGNTIYF
.	.	TRBJ2-1	TRBV27	TGTGCCAGCAGTTTAGCGGGCTCGAGCTCCTACAATGAGCAGTTCTTC	CASSLAGSSSYNEQFF
.	.	TRBJ1-2	TRBV30	TGTGCCTGGAGTGTTATATTCAGGTGGGATGGCTACACCTTC	CAWSVIFRWDGYTF
.	.	TRBJ2-7	TRBV27	TGTGCCAGCAGTTTATCAGGGGGACAACCCTACGAGCAGTACTTC	CASSLSGGQPYEQYF
.	.	TRBJ2-1	TRBV20-1	TGCAGTGCTACCTACCACAATGAGCAGTTCTTC	CSATYHNEQFF
.	.	TRBJ1-1	TRBV28	TGTGCCAGCAGCCCGAGAGGCACTGAAGCTTTCTTT	CASSPRGTEAFF
.	.	TRBJ1-2	TRBV19	TGTGCCAGTAGTATAGGTCCAGGGAGCGGCTACACCTTC	CASSIGPGSGYTF
.	TRBD1	TRBJ1-1	TRBV7-9	TGTGCCAGCAGCTTCCCGGGACAGGGAGGGGTGGAAGCTTTCTTT	CASSFPGQGGVEAFF
.	TRBD2	TRBJ2-1	TRBV19	TGTGCCAGTATAAAGCGGGAAGTCGGCAATGAGCAGTTCTTC	CASIKREVGNEQFF
.	TRBD1	TRBJ1-1	TRBV7-9	TGTGCCAGCAGCAGATACCGGGACAGGGGGCTTGAAGCTTTCTTT	CASSRYRDRGLEAFF
.	.	TRBJ2-7	TRBV6-5	TGTGCCAGCAGTTACGCCGGCGACAGAGACTACGAGCAGTACTTC	CASSYAGDRDYEQYF
once	.	TRBJ2-5	TRBV10-3	TGTGCCATCAGTGCCGATCCTCAAGAGACCCAGTACTTC	CAISADPQETQYF
.	TRBD2	TRBJ2-3	TRBV7-3	TGTGCCAGCAGCTCGTTAGCGGGTAGCACAGATACGCAGTATTTT	CASSSLAGSTDTQYF
.	.	TRBJ2-7	TRBV4-2	TGTGCCAGCAGCCAAGAAAAAGGAGGGATTGGATACTACGAGCAGTACTTC	CASSQEKGGIGYYEQYF
.	.	TRBJ1-5	TRBV4-1	TGCGCCAGCAGCCTTAACCCCGACTCCTTCGACGGTCAGCCCCAGCATTTT	CASSLNPDSFDGQPQHF
.	.	TRBJ2-1	TRBV4-1	TGCGCCAGCAGCCAAGATGGCAATGAGCAGTTCTTC	CASSQDGNEQFF
.	.	TRBJ2-7	TRBV27	TGTGCCAGCAGCCCGAGGGGCGGTCTCTCCTACGAGCAGTACTTC	CASSPRGGLSYEQYF
once	TRBD1	TRBJ2-1	TRBV28	TGTGCCAGCAGCCCGACAGGGTTCTACAATGAGCAGTTCTTC	CASSPTGFYNEQFF
.	TRBD2	TRBJ2-7	TRBV6-1	TGTGCCAGCACCCCGCTGGCGGGAGTCGTCTACGAGCAGTACTTC	CASTPLAGVVYEQYF
.	.	TRBJ2-5	TRBV15	TGTGCCACCAGCACGGACAGAGAAGAGACCCAGTACTTC	CATSTDREETQYF
few	TRBD1	TRBJ1-1	TRBV5-4	TGTGCCAGCAGCGGGGGACAGTTTGAAGCTTTCTTT	CASSGGQFEAFF
once	TRBD2	TRBJ2-7	TRBV11-2	TGTGCCAGCAGTAGCGGGGACTCCTACGAGCAGTACTTC	CASSSGDSYEQYF